The 14 T cell receptor beta chains presented below share a single source sample, sequenced in a study of blood T cell repertoires in COVID-19. Produced via immunoSEQ multiplex PCR; TCRdb's table is partial and in-frame only. The table shows under 250,000 clones, with around four fifths occurring only once. The source material was peripheral blood. Every receptor here comes from a woman aged 70-85 years with active or convalescent COVID-19.

The rearrangement links TRBV5-1 to TRBJ2-3; D is possibly TRBD2 (6 bases). Trimming pared 2 bases from V and 5 bases from J, leaving 18 bases between. CDR3 length: 16 residues. Germline V CDR1 and CDR2: SGHRS, YFSETQ. The CDR3: CASSFGVSGPGDTQYF. DNA of the CDR3: TGCGCCAGCAGCTTCGGGGTCAGCGGGCCGGGAGATACGCAGTATTTT.

This clone was counted a few times. The gene calls are TRBV30 and TRBJ1-2; D perhaps matches TRBD1 (6 bases). The ends were cut back, 4 bases at V and 4 bases at J, with 13 bases in the middle. Germline CDR1 GTSNPN, CDR2 SVGIG (reference sequence). This CDR3 is built from 13 residues. CDR3 loop: CAWTKRGGYGYTF. DNA of the CDR3: TGTGCCTGGACTAAAAGGGGGGGCTATGGCTACACCTTC.

The chain employs TRBV28 and TRBJ2-7, with D possibly TRBD1 on 5 matching bases. V was cut by 2 bases and J by 2 bases, with 10 bases left in between. The CDR3 is 14 amino acids. Germline V CDR1 and CDR2: MDHEN, SYDVKM. CDR3 DNA: TGTGCCAGCAGTTTAGCAGGGAAAACCTACGAGCAGTACTTC. Amino acid sequence: CASSLAGKTYEQYF.

The chain carries TRBV29-1 and TRBJ2-7; perhaps TRBD1 as D (6 bases). The CDR3 runs to 16 residues. Germline CDR1 reads SQVTM; CDR2 reads ANQGSEA. V was shortened by 5 bases and J by 0 bases, with 20 bases between the two germline ends. CDR3 in amino acids: CSVRRTGTHSSYEQYF. In nucleotides, the CDR3 is TGCAGCGTTCGACGGACCGGGACACACAGCTCCTACGAGCAGTACTTC.

The chain employs TRBV3-1 (or the pseudogene TRBV3-2) and TRBJ2-3; the D is unclear. This CDR3 has 16 amino acids. Germline values: CDR1 LGHDT, CDR2 YNNKEL (reference sequence). The V end lost 2 bases, the J end lost 0 bases, and 12 bases lay between the germline ends. CDR3 nucleotide sequence: TGTGCCAGCAGCCAATTCTCACTGTCTAGCACAGATACGCAGTATTTT. Amino acids: CASSQFSLSSTDTQYF.

The CDR3 nucleotides read TGCGCCAGCAGCTTGGAACAGCCCAACTATGGCTACACCTTC. This gives the protein CASSLEQPNYGYTF. The V call is TRBV5-1, the J call TRBJ1-2; D is undetermined. The CDR3 contains 14 residues. Germline CDR1 and CDR2: SGHRS and YFSETQ. V lost 0 bases and J lost 2, with 8 bases in between.

The chain carries TRBV7-9 and TRBJ2-2, with 8 bases that match TRBD1. CDR3 length: 14 amino acids. The ends lost 4 bases at V and 5 bases at J; junction bases unmatched: 3. Germline CDR1 and CDR2: SEHNR and FQNEAQ (reference sequence). The CDR3 spells CASSSQGATGELFF. The CDR3 DNA is TGTGCCAGCAGCTCCCAGGGGGCGACCGGGGAGCTGTTTTTT.

The gene calls are TRBV9 and TRBJ2-1, with 9 bases that match TRBD2. Germline CDR1 and CDR2: SGDLS and YYNGEE. Trimming cost V 7 bases and J 1 base; bases outside gene matches: 6. The CDR3 length is 15 residues. The chain's CDR3 is CASGAGGRSYNEQFF. The CDR3 DNA sequence: TGTGCCAGCGGAGCGGGGGGCAGGTCCTACAATGAGCAGTTCTTC. The full variable domain, rest sourced from reference TRBV9 and TRBJ2-1, is DSGVTQTPKHLITATGQRVTLRCSPRSGDLSVYWYQQSLDQGLQFLIQYYNGEERAKGNILERFSAQQFPDLHSELNLSSLELGDSALYFCASGAGGRSYNEQFFGPGTRLTVL.

The rearrangement joins TRBV4-2 to TRBJ1-5; 7 positions agree with TRBD1. Germline CDR1 reads LGHNA; CDR2 reads YNFKEQ. J gave up 4 bases and V 0 bases, and 12 bases lay outside the gene matches. This CDR3 has 18 residues. As DNA, the CDR3 is TGTGCCAGCAGCCAAGAGGTCCCCCAAGGGGGCGGGAATCAGCCCCAGCATTTT. Residues: CASSQEVPQGGGNQPQHF.

V is TRBV19 and J is TRBJ2-2, with 7 bases that match TRBD2. CDR1 is LNHDA and CDR2 is SQIVND in the germline V gene (reference sequence). The CDR3 has 16 amino acids. V shed 2 bases, J shed 3 bases, and the junction held 6 bases outside the gene matches. CDR3 coding DNA: TGTGCCAGTAGTATAACTAGCGCCCCGTACACCGGGGAGCTGTTTTTT. This codes for CASSITSAPYTGELFF.

A single count supports this clone. The rearrangement links TRBV10-3 to TRBJ2-7, with TRBD1 matching 10 bases. Germline assignment: CDR1 ENHRY and CDR2 SYGVKD. V lost 3 bases, J lost 4 bases, and 18 bases stayed unmatched. The CDR3 length is 19 residues. CDR3 protein: CAISDSHLDRDRGTYEQYF. In nucleotides, the CDR3 is TGTGCCATCAGTGATTCCCACTTAGACCGGGACAGGGGAACATACGAGCAGTACTTC.

V usage is TRBV29-1 and J usage is TRBJ1-2, with TRBD1 as a possible D gene (5 bases). The V end was cut by 1 base, the J end by 8 bases, with 14 bases between. Germline CDR1 and CDR2: SQVTM and ANQGSEA. CDR3 length: 13 residues. CDR3 sequence reads: CSVEGLGGVGYTF. The CDR3 DNA sequence: TGCAGCGTTGAAGGTCTTGGGGGGGTGGGCTACACCTTC.

The table lists this clone with a few counts. CDR3 loop: CASKGAHDTEAFF. The CDR3 coding sequence is TGTGCCAGCAAGGGGGCACATGACACTGAAGCTTTCTTT. The rearrangement links TRBV5-4 to TRBJ1-1; 7 nucleotides align to TRBD1. Germline CDR1 reads SGHNT; CDR2 reads YYREEE (reference sequence). The J segment lost 3 bases and the V segment lost 6 bases, leaving 5 bases of the junction unmatched. The CDR3 is 13 residues long.

In its sample, this clone was seen once. The chain couples TRBV2 to TRBJ2-1; 7 nucleotides match TRBD2. The CDR3 contains 15 residues. Germline V gene sequence: CDR1 SNHLY, CDR2 FYNNEI. Germline trimming cut 3 bases from V and 12 bases from J; bases unmatched to any gene: 14. CDR3 bases: TGTGCCAGCAGTGACTGGCGGGGGTTAGCGTTTGGGCAGTTCTTC. Residues: CASSDWRGLAFGQFF.